These T cell receptor beta chains were read from a single sample in a study of OX40 agonist ivuxolimab in advanced cancers. Some clones are missing from TCRdb's copy, which holds only in-frame ones; the method was immunoSEQ multiplex PCR. The table has 60,000 to 90,000 clones, approximately 80% seen once; the top ten hold about 0.4%. The material sequenced was CD4+ or CD8+ T cells sorted from blood, taken in a trial of the OX40 agonist ivuxolimab. The source is an adult with an advanced solid tumor such as melanoma, head and neck, liver or kidney cancer. CDR3s include the opening cysteine and the closing phenylalanine or tryptophan. A D gene is named only where the DNA matches it firmly. For some rows the clone size is stated as once, few or many, or as a class when expanded; others skip it.

J: TRBJ1-1
size: .
length: 13
V: TRBV11-3
D: .
DNA: TGTGCCAGCAGCCCGGTATTTTGGACTGAAGCTTTCTTT
CDR3: CASSPVFWTEAFF

J: TRBJ2-1
size: .
length: 15
V: TRBV7-8
D: TRBD2
DNA: TGTGCCAGCAGCTCCGGGACTAGATCAAACAATGAGCAGTTCTTC
CDR3: CASSSGTRSNNEQFF

J: TRBJ2-7
size: .
length: 16
V: TRBV27
D: TRBD2
DNA: TGTGCCAGCAGTTTGGGCGAGACTAGCGGGGACTACGAGCAGTACTTC
CDR3: CASSLGETSGDYEQYF

J: TRBJ2-7
size: .
length: 15
V: TRBV7-8
D: .
DNA: TGTGCCAGCAGCTTCAGAAGCCCTTTCTCCTACGAGCAGTACTTC
CDR3: CASSFRSPFSYEQYF

J: TRBJ1-2
size: few
length: 13
V: TRBV5-1
D: TRBD1
DNA: TGCGCCAGCAGCTCGGGGACAGGGATCGGCTACACCTTC
CDR3: CASSSGTGIGYTF

J: TRBJ1-1
size: .
length: 14
V: TRBV5-1
D: .
DNA: TGCGCCAGCAGCTTTTTTCAGCGAGACACTGAAGCTTTCTTT
CDR3: CASSFFQRDTEAFF

J: TRBJ1-5
size: .
length: 15
V: TRBV2
D: .
DNA: TGTGCCAGCAGTGATGACCCTGGGGGCAATCAGCCCCAGCATTTT
CDR3: CASSDDPGGNQPQHF

J: TRBJ2-1
size: once
length: 13
V: TRBV19
D: .
DNA: TGTGCCACCAAGAAATTCCAGGCGAATGAGCAGTTCTTC
CDR3: CATKKFQANEQFF

J: TRBJ1-2
size: .
length: 14
V: TRBV5-5
D: .
DNA: TGTGCCAGCAGCTTGGCCGTAGTAAACTATGGCTACACCTTC
CDR3: CASSLAVVNYGYTF

J: TRBJ2-5
size: .
length: 15
V: TRBV5-1
D: TRBD2
DNA: TGCGCCAGCGGAGGGACTAGCGGGGGTAGGGAGACCCAGTACTTC
CDR3: CASGGTSGGRETQYF

J: TRBJ2-7
size: once
length: 12
V: TRBV5-4
D: TRBD2
DNA: TGTGCCAGCAGATCAGACGGGGGGGTGCAGTACTTC
CDR3: CASRSDGGVQYF

J: TRBJ1-3
size: .
length: 15
V: TRBV9
D: TRBD1
DNA: TGTGCCAGCAGCACAGGACAGGGCCAGGCGAACACCATATATTTT
CDR3: CASSTGQGQANTIYF

J: TRBJ2-3
size: .
length: 17
V: TRBV5-4
D: .
DNA: TGTGCCAGCAGCCGGTACCTCAATTGGGGGAGCACAGATACGCAGTATTTT
CDR3: CASSRYLNWGSTDTQYF

J: TRBJ2-3
size: .
length: 15
V: TRBV5-4
D: .
DNA: TGTGCCAGCAGCTCCCAGGGCCACAGCACAGATACGCAGTATTTT
CDR3: CASSSQGHSTDTQYF

J: TRBJ1-2
size: .
length: 13
V: TRBV27
D: .
DNA: TGTGCCAGCAGTGACCCAGGTTATTATGGCTACACCTTC
CDR3: CASSDPGYYGYTF

J: TRBJ2-1
size: .
length: 13
V: TRBV9
D: .
DNA: TGTGCCAGCAGCGTAGATGAGCTCCGTGAGCAGTTCTTC
CDR3: CASSVDELREQFF

J: TRBJ1-2
size: .
length: 13
V: TRBV27
D: TRBD1
DNA: TGTGCCAGCAGACAGGGGTACTTATATGGCTACACCTTC
CDR3: CASRQGYLYGYTF

J: TRBJ2-4
size: .
length: 15
V: TRBV6-5
D: .
DNA: TGTGCCAGCAGTTACAGCTGGGGGCGCGTGAACATTCAGTACTTC
CDR3: CASSYSWGRVNIQYF

J: TRBJ2-1
size: .
length: 15
V: TRBV5-1
D: .
DNA: TGCGCCAGCAGCTTGGTCGTGGACCCTTACAATGAGCAGTTCTTC
CDR3: CASSLVVDPYNEQFF

J: TRBJ1-6
size: .
length: 17
V: TRBV27
D: .
DNA: TGTGCCAGCAGTTTATGGGCCGGAGGGGGTAATAATTCACCCCTCCACTTT
CDR3: CASSLWAGGGNNSPLHF

J: TRBJ2-5
size: .
length: 13
V: TRBV5-4
D: .
DNA: TGTGCCAGCAGGAGGGGGAGGGAAGAGACCCAGTACTTC
CDR3: CASRRGREETQYF

J: TRBJ2-4
size: .
length: 16
V: TRBV5-1
D: .
DNA: TGCGCCAGCAGCTTTGGGGCAGAACTAGCCAAAAACATTCAGTACTTC
CDR3: CASSFGAELAKNIQYF